These 7 T cell receptor beta chains originate from one sample sequenced in a study of blood T cells in healthy people across ages (dated by TCRdb to the mid-2010s). The library relied on 5' RACE. Sequenced on an Illumina HiSeq 2500. A second roughly 6 to 12 cycle PCR used a sample-barcoded 5' primer and a J-beta primer mix. In-frame beta chains were kept once TCRdb had trimmed the public reads at Q25 with fastp and called clones with MiXCR. Rows matching on CDR3 protein sequence are summarized as one entry with the most common DNA and genes. This sample has roughly 830,000 distinct CDR3 sequences in its table, and less than 80% of those were observed once. The ten largest clones add up to about a quarter of the sample. The sequenced material came from blood. Receptors originate from a man aged 25 to 40 in good health.

This clonotype was seen a single time. This rearrangement joins TRBV6-2 or TRBV6-3 to TRBJ2-1; D is perhaps TRBD1 (6 bases). Germline CDR1 MNHEY, CDR2 SVGEGT. V lost 3 bases, J lost 2 bases, and 14 bases lay in between. This CDR3 is built from 16 residues. The CDR3 sequence: CASSYPMTGTYNEQFF. CDR3 nucleotides: TGTGCCAGCAGTTATCCTATGACAGGTACCTACAATGAGCAGTTCTTC.

The V gene is TRBV7-9, the J gene TRBJ2-7; D is possibly TRBD2 (6 bases). V was shortened by 3 bases and J by 0 bases, with 9 bases between the two germline ends. CDR1 is SEHNR, CDR2 FQNEAQ, per germline (reference sequence). The CDR3 has 14 amino acids. CDR3 bases: TGTGCCAGCAGCTTTGGGACTGACTCCTACGAGCAGTACTTC. It translates to CASSFGTDSYEQYF.

V usage is TRBV10-3 and J usage is TRBJ2-5; no reliable D call. Trimming took off 7 bases at V and 5 bases at J, with 17 bases between the two ends. The CDR3 runs to 14 residues. Germline CDR1 reads ENHRY; CDR2 reads SYGVKD. This CDR3 reads CAIKVQLLGETQYF. DNA for the CDR3: TGTGCCATCAAAGTCCAGCTTTTAGGGGAGACCCAGTACTTC.

This chain uses TRBV29-1 with TRBJ2-1; no clear D gene. V lost 7 bases and J lost 8, with 15 bases in between. CDR1 and CDR2 from the germline V gene are SQVTM and ANQGSEA. This CDR3 is 12 amino acids long. The CDR3 nucleotides are TGCAGCGCCCAAGGGATGGCTGATGAGCAGTTCTTC. It specifies CSAQGMADEQFF.

This chain's CDR3 is CASSFGINYGYTF. CDR3 DNA: TGTGCCAGCAGCTTCGGAATTAACTATGGCTACACCTTC. The chain joins TRBV12-3 or TRBV12-4 to TRBJ1-2; no firm D call. The CDR3 is 13 amino acids. The ends were cut back, 6 bases at V and 1 base at J, with 9 bases in the middle.

The chain carries TRBV28 and TRBJ2-1; D may be TRBD2 (6 bases). The germline V and J ends were trimmed by 7 bases and 0 bases, with 13 bases remaining between them. The CDR3 contains 15 residues. Germline V lookup: CDR1 MDHEN, CDR2 SYDVKM. Here the CDR3 DNA reads TGTGCCAGCACCGTCGAGGGAGGCTCCTACAATGAGCAGTTCTTC. It encodes CASTVEGGSYNEQFF.

The rearrangement links TRBV9 to TRBJ2-6, with D perhaps TRBD2 (5 bases). From germline, CDR1 is SGDLS and CDR2 YYNGEE. V was pared by 0 bases and J by 2 bases, with 9 bases between. This CDR3 is built from 16 residues. CDR3 amino acids: CASSVDPRAGANVLTF. The CDR3 DNA reads TGTGCCAGCAGCGTAGACCCGAGGGCTGGGGCCAACGTCCTGACTTTC. Full variable domain (missing parts from reference TRBV9 and TRBJ2-6): DSGVTQTPKHLITATGQRVTLRCSPRSGDLSVYWYQQSLDQGLQFLIQYYNGEERAKGNILERFSAQQFPDLHSELNLSSLELGDSALYFCASSVDPRAGANVLTFGAGSRLTVL.